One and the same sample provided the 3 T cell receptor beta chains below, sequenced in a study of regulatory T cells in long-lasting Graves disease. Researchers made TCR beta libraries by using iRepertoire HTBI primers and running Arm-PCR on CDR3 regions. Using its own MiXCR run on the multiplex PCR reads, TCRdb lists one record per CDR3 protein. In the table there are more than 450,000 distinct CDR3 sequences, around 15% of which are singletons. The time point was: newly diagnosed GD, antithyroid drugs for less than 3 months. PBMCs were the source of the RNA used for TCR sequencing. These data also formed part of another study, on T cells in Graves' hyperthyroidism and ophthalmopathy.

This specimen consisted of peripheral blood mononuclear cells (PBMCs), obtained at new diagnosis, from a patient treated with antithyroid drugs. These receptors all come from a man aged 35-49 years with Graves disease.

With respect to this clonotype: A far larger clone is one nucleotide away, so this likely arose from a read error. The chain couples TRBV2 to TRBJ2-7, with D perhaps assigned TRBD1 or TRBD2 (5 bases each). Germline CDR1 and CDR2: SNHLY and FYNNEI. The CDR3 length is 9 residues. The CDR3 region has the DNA TGTGCCAGCTACCGGGACCCCAACTTC. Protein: CASYRDPNF.

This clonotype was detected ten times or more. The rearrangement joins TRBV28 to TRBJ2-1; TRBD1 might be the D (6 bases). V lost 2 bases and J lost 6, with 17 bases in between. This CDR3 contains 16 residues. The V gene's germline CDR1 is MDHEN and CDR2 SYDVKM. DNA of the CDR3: TGTGCCAGCAGTTTAGTTGGTAGACGGGACACCAATGAGCAGTTCTTC. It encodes CASSLVGRRDTNEQFF.

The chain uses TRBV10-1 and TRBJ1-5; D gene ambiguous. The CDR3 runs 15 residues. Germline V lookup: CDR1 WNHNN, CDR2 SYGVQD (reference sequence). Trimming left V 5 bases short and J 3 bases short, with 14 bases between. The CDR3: CASSQWGKPNQPQHF. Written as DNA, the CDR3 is TGCGCCAGCAGTCAGTGGGGAAAGCCCAATCAGCCCCAGCATTTT.